This is a list of T cell receptor beta chains from one sample in a study of T cells in Graves' hyperthyroidism and ophthalmopathy. From the multiplex PCR reads, TCRdb called clonotypes with MiXCR, one entry per CDR3 protein. The sample lists around 250,000 distinct CDR3 sequences, about 14% occurring once. The sequenced sample consisted of blood. These receptors originate from a woman aged 40 to 50 with Graves' hyperthyroidism that later progressed to Graves' ophthalmopathy. CDR3s include the opening cysteine and the closing phenylalanine or tryptophan. The order of the fields is clone size, V gene, J gene, D gene, CDR3 DNA, CDR3 protein. The D gene is left open where the match is weak. Expanded clones get a size class; other rows say once, few or many, or leave the size out.

.	TRBV6-1	TRBJ2-2	TRBD1	TGTGCCAGCGCGGGACAGGGGAACCCCGGGGAGCTGTTTTTT	CASAGQGNPGELFF
many	TRBV3-1	TRBJ2-3	.	TGTGCCAGCAGCCAAGTATTGGGGGATACGCAGTATTTT	CASSQVLGDTQYF
.	TRBV29-1	TRBJ2-5	TRBD2	TGCAGCGTAGGGGCTAGCGGGAGTATGCCCCAGTACTTC	CSVGASGSMPQYF
many	TRBV3-1	TRBJ2-2	.	TGTGCCAGCAGCCCTGGGGTTTGGGCAGCCGGGGAGCTGTTTTTT	CASSPGVWAAGELFF
many	TRBV27	TRBJ1-5	.	TGTGCCAGCAGCCTGGGACCTCCCCTAAATCAGCCCCAGCATTTT	CASSLGPPLNQPQHF
many	TRBV12-3/TRBV12-4	TRBJ1-1	.	TGTGCCAGCAGTTTAGGAAGTACGGTAGGAGCTTTCTTT	CASSLGSTVGAFF
few	TRBV4-1	TRBJ1-5	TRBD1	TGCGCCAGCAGTCAAACTTACAGGGGCGTCCAGCCCCAGCATTTT	CASSQTYRGVQPQHF
few	TRBV29-1	TRBJ1-2	TRBD1	TGCAGCGTTGGACAGGGGGTAGACTATGGCTACACCTTC	CSVGQGVDYGYTF
many	TRBV5-1	TRBJ2-2	.	TGCGCCAGCAGCTTGGATTCAGGGAGAATCACCGGGGAGCTGTTTTTT	CASSLDSGRITGELFF
many	TRBV30	TRBJ2-6	.	TGTGCCAGGGACATATCGCCTGGGGCCAACGTCCTGACTTTC	CARDISPGANVLTF
many	TRBV28	TRBJ2-1	TRBD1	TGTGCCAGTACGCAGGGGGCACGGGAGGAGCAGTTCTTC	CASTQGAREEQFF
once	TRBV6-5	TRBJ1-5	TRBD1	TGTGCCAGCAGATATTCGGACAGGGGCAATCAGCCCCAGCATTTT	CASRYSDRGNQPQHF
many	TRBV28	TRBJ2-3	.	TGTGCCAGCAGTTTAGCTCTTGGTACAGATACGCAGTATTTT	CASSLALGTDTQYF
.	TRBV11-2	TRBJ2-7	TRBD2	TGTGCCAGCAGCTCCCGGACTAGCGGGCGGAACTACGAGCAGTACTTC	CASSSRTSGRNYEQYF
many	TRBV3-1	TRBJ2-5	.	TGTGCCAGCAGCCCCGACGCGGGACACCGTTTTGAAGAGACCCAGTACTTC	CASSPDAGHRFEETQYF
few	TRBV5-4	TRBJ2-7	.	TGTGCCAGCAGCTTGGATCTGGTGCTTGGCGAGCAGTACTTC	CASSLDLVLGEQYF
few	TRBV19	TRBJ1-1	.	TGTGCCAGTAGTCCTTCAGGGCACTACACTGAAGCTTTCTTT	CASSPSGHYTEAFF
few	TRBV6-1	TRBJ1-3	.	TGTGCCAGCAGTCCACTCTCTGGAAACACCATATATTTT	CASSPLSGNTIYF
many	TRBV30	TRBJ2-1	TRBD2	TGTGCCTGGAGGCTAGCGGGAGGGCCGTATAGTGAGCAGTTCTTC	CAWRLAGGPYSEQFF
many	TRBV6-1	TRBJ2-2	.	TGTGCCAGCAGTCCCGGGTGGCTAATGGTAGCCGGGGAGCTGTTTTTT	CASSPGWLMVAGELFF
many	TRBV7-8	TRBJ2-1	TRBD2	TGTGCCAGCAGCACCCTTTCTAGCGGGAGTAATAATGAGCAGTTCTTC	CASSTLSSGSNNEQFF
many	TRBV10-3	TRBJ2-2	.	TGTGCCATCTCCTTAGGGGGGGCAACCGGGGAGCTGTTTTTT	CAISLGGATGELFF
many	TRBV7-9	TRBJ2-2	TRBD2	TGTGCCAGCAGCCCGGGACTAGCGGCGAACACCGGGGAGCTGTTTTTT	CASSPGLAANTGELFF
many	TRBV12-3/TRBV12-4	TRBJ2-7	TRBD2	TGTGCCAGCAGTACCCTCGCTCTTAGCGGGAGCTGGTACGAGCAGTACTTC	CASSTLALSGSWYEQYF
many	TRBV15	TRBJ2-7	TRBD2	TGTGCCACCAGCAGAACTCTGACTAGCGGGTACGAGCAGTACTTC	CATSRTLTSGYEQYF
many	TRBV27	TRBJ1-2	.	TGTGCCAGCAGCCCCGAGTTAGCTAACTATGGCTACACCTTC	CASSPELANYGYTF
many	TRBV7-9	TRBJ2-1	TRBD2	TGTGCCAGCAGCGACGGGACTAGCAGAAACTACAATGAGCAGTTCTTC	CASSDGTSRNYNEQFF
many	TRBV7-3	TRBJ1-1	.	TGTGCCAGCAGCTGGGGTGGGGACACTGAAGCTTTCTTT	CASSWGGDTEAFF
many	TRBV19	TRBJ2-1	.	TGTGCCAGTAGTCCCGGACTAGGGGGGAATGAGCAGTTCTTC	CASSPGLGGNEQFF
.	TRBV30	TRBJ1-2	.	TGTGCCTGGAGATCCGCCTTTCCCTATGGCTACACCTTC	CAWRSAFPYGYTF
.	TRBV11-3	TRBJ2-2	.	TGTGCCAGCAGCTCACAGGGCGGGGCCAGGGAGCTGTTTTTT	CASSSQGGARELFF
.	TRBV19	TRBJ2-1	TRBD2	TGTGCCAGTAGTGTTCGTCCCGGGACTAGCGGGAGGCCTTACAATGAGCAGTTCTTC	CASSVRPGTSGRPYNEQFF
few	TRBV6-1	TRBJ2-3	TRBD2	TGTGCCAGCAGTGATAGTCTACGGGGGGGAGAAGATACGCAGTATTTT	CASSDSLRGGEDTQYF
many	TRBV10-2	TRBJ2-7	.	TGCGCCAGCAGTGACGGGATTACCTACGAGCAGTACTTC	CASSDGITYEQYF
many	TRBV20-1	TRBJ2-1	.	TGCAGTGCCCGACCCCCAGCGGGCTACAATGAGCAGTTCTTC	CSARPPAGYNEQFF
many	TRBV28	TRBJ2-1	.	TGTGCCAGCAGTTCAATATCCGGGACCGAAATTTTCTTC	CASSSISGTEIFF
many	TRBV11-3	TRBJ2-1	.	TGTGCCAGCAGCTTATCCCAACTATCCTACAATGAGCAGTTCTTC	CASSLSQLSYNEQFF
.	TRBV7-3	TRBJ2-4	.	TGTGCCAGCAGCTCTTACCCAGGAAGTCAGAACATTCAGTACTTC	CASSSYPGSQNIQYF
.	TRBV12-3/TRBV12-4	TRBJ1-2	.	TGTGCCAGCAGTTTAGGTGATGGCTACACCTTC	CASSLGDGYTF
many	TRBV5-1	TRBJ1-2	.	TGCGCCAGCAGCTTTTATGCCTATGGCTACACCTTC	CASSFYAYGYTF
.	TRBV11-2	TRBJ1-2	TRBD1	TGTGCCAGCAGCCTACTACAGGGGGTAGGGGGCTACACCTTC	CASSLLQGVGGYTF
.	TRBV2	TRBJ2-3	.	TGTGCCAGCAGGGATAGCGTTACAGATACGCAGTATTTT	CASRDSVTDTQYF
many	TRBV11-2	TRBJ2-5	.	TGTGCCAGCAGCTCCGGGGGGTCTAGGGGGGAGACCCAGTACTTC	CASSSGGSRGETQYF
.	TRBV12-3/TRBV12-4	TRBJ2-2	.	TGTGCCAGCAGTTTCACTTTGGTCGGGGAGCTGTTTTTT	CASSFTLVGELFF
many	TRBV20-1	TRBJ2-1	TRBD2	TGCAGTGCTATAACGGGAGGCTACAATGAGCAGTTCTTC	CSAITGGYNEQFF
.	TRBV27	TRBJ2-3	.	TGTGCCACTACCCCGGGGGTGGGAGGTACGCAGTATTTT	CATTPGVGGTQYF
few	TRBV4-2	TRBJ1-1	.	TGTGCCAGCAGCCAAGAGGATAATTCAGGGGAAGCTTTCTTT	CASSQEDNSGEAFF
many	TRBV20-1	TRBJ2-7	TRBD1	TGCAGTGCTCAAAACCGGGACAGGGGAACCTACGAGCAGTACTTC	CSAQNRDRGTYEQYF
many	TRBV6-2/TRBV6-3	TRBJ2-1	.	TGTGCCAGCAGTTACTCGACAAGGCCCCACTACAATGAGCAGTTCTTC	CASSYSTRPHYNEQFF
many	TRBV7-9	TRBJ2-7	.	TGTGCCAGCAGCCCTCCCCAGGGTTGGTCTGACGAGCAGTACTTC	CASSPPQGWSDEQYF
.	TRBV18	TRBJ1-1	.	TGTGCCAGCTCACCATCGACACGACAGTGCACTGAAGCTTTCTTT	CASSPSTRQCTEAFF
many	TRBV6-1	TRBJ2-7	.	TGTGCCAGCAAGAGTCCCTTAAGCTCCTACGAGCAGTACTTC	CASKSPLSSYEQYF
many	TRBV9	TRBJ2-4	TRBD2	TGTGCCAGCAGCGTAGTTAGCGGGAAAAACATTCAGTACTTC	CASSVVSGKNIQYF
many	TRBV7-9	TRBJ1-1	TRBD1	TGTGCCAGCAGCTGGGGACAGCGTACTCTTCAAGCTTTCTTT	CASSWGQRTLQAFF
.	TRBV19	TRBJ2-1	TRBD2	TGTGCCAGTAGCGGGGGGGCTAGCGACCAGTTCTTC	CASSGGASDQFF
many	TRBV28	TRBJ2-5	.	TGTGCCAGCAGTTTAATCGGCCAGGAGACCCAGTACTTC	CASSLIGQETQYF
many	TRBV6-5	TRBJ1-3	.	TGTGCCAGCAGTTACTCGATAGGGGGAAACACCATATATTTT	CASSYSIGGNTIYF
many	TRBV29-1	TRBJ2-7	TRBD2	TGCAGCGTGCGGGGGGCCTACGAGCAGTACTTC	CSVRGAYEQYF
.	TRBV4-1	TRBJ1-4	.	TGCGCCAGCAGCCAAAACCAGTTTGGGGGCAGCTCCGGGACCGACGGTGAAAAACTGTTTTTT	CASSQNQFGGSSGTDGEKLFF